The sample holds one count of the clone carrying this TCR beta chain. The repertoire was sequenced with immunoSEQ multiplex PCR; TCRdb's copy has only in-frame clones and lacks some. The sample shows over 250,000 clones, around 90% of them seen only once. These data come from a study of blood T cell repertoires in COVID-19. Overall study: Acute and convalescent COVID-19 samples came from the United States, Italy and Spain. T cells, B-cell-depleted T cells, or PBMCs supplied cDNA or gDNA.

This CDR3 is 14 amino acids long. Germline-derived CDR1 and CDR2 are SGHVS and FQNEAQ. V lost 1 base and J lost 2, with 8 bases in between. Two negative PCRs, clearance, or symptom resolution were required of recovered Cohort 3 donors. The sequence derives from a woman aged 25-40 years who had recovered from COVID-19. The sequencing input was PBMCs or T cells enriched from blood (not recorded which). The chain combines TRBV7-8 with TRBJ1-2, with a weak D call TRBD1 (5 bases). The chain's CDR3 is CASSLVGRNYGYTF. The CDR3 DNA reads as TGTGCCAGCAGCTTAGTGGGGCGGAACTATGGCTACACCTTC.